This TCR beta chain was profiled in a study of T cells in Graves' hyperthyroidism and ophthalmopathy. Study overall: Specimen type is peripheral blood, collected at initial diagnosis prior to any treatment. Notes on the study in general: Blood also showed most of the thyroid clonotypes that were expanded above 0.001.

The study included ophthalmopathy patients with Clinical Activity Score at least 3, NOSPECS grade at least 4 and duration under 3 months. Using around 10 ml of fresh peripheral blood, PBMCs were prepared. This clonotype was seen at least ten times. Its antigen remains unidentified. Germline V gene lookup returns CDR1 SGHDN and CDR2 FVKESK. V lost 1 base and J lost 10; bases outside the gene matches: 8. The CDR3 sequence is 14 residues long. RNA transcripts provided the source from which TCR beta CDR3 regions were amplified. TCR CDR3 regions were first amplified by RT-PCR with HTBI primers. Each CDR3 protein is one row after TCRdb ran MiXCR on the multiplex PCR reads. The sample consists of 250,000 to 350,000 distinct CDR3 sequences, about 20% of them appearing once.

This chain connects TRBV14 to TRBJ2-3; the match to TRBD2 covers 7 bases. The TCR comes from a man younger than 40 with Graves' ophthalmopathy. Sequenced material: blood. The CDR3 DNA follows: TGTGCCAGCAGCCAAGTTAGAGGGAGGGCCTCGCAGTATTTT. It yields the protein CASSQVRGRASQYF.